This TCR beta chain was retrieved from a study of cytomegalovirus exposure and HLA in healthy donors. The study, taken as a whole, reports: The study recorded 164 TCR beta chains that were cytomegalovirus-associated. Later analysis identified several of the most significant clusters that appeared linked to common viral pathogens.

In the case of this clone: Antigen: not known.

With 60 Vbeta and 13 Jbeta primers, the PCR was carried out. Generated by immunoSEQ multiplex PCR, the TCRdb table keeps only in-frame clones and is missing some. The sample includes over 200,000 clones, about 84% of them seen just once. Germline loops: CDR1 LGHNT, CDR2 FRNRAP. The CDR3 covers 14 residues. The chain joins TRBV12-5 to TRBJ2-5; tentatively, D is TRBD2 (5 bases). The DNA end is more similar to TRBJ2-7, so the J call may be wrong. The sequence was collected from a human donor in good health. The material sequenced was PBMCs. The DNA of the CDR3 is TGTGCTAGTGGGAACCGGGATAGCTCCTACGAGCAGTACTTC. Its translation is CASGNRDSSYEQYF.